One TCR beta chain is described in this entry. What it recognizes is unknown. This record belongs to a study of cytomegalovirus exposure and HLA in healthy donors. Study conclusions and caveats: Fewer N-insertions than the roughly 630-donor mean were reportedly shown by an Asian-associated ancestry cluster in a later analysis.

PCR primers comprised 60 Vbeta and 13 Jbeta primers. The method was immunoSEQ multiplex PCR; TCRdb's version includes in-frame clones alone and lacks a portion of them. The data show under 200,000 clones, less than 90% seen once. Source material: PBMCs. The TCR comes from a woman in her twenties or thirties in good health and CMV-seronegative.

As DNA, the CDR3 is TGTGCCAGCGAGGGATGGACAGGGAACACCGGGGAGCTGTTTTTT. Its translation is CASEGWTGNTGELFF. V is TRBV11-2 and J is TRBJ2-2, with TRBD1 identical over 7 bases. The length of the CDR3 is 15 residues. The V segment lost 8 bases and the J segment 1 base; nucleotides outside the gene matches: 7. Germline CDR1 and CDR2: SGHAT and FQNNGV. The entire variable domain, with the rest obtained from reference TRBV11-2 and TRBJ2-2, is as follows: EAGVAQSPRYKIIEKRQSVAFWCNPISGHATLYWYQQILGQGPKLLIQFQNNGVVDDSQLPKDRFSAERLKGVDSTLKIQPAKLEDSAVYLCASEGWTGNTGELFFGEGSRLTVL.